This T cell receptor beta chain was identified during a study of CXCR3 chemokines and chemotherapy response in bladder cancer. The CDR3 covers 14 residues. TCRdb re-analysed the PCR reads in MiXCR, keeping a single row per CDR3 protein. The sample has about 12,000 distinct CDR3 sequences, 9.5% to 15% seen once. With regard to this clonotype: At one end the junction does not follow the germline gene, possibly because of a read error.

The specimen was taken from a patient whose treatment included neoadjuvant chemotherapy. This clonotype was obtained from a human donor with bladder cancer that did not respond to neoadjuvant chemotherapy. The chain has TRBV12-3 or TRBV12-4 and TRBJ2-5; 7 bases line up with TRBD1. The CDR3 DNA reads as TGTGCCAGCAGTCTACAGGGGCCCCAACAGACCCAGTACTTC. Its translation is CASSLQGPQQTQYF.